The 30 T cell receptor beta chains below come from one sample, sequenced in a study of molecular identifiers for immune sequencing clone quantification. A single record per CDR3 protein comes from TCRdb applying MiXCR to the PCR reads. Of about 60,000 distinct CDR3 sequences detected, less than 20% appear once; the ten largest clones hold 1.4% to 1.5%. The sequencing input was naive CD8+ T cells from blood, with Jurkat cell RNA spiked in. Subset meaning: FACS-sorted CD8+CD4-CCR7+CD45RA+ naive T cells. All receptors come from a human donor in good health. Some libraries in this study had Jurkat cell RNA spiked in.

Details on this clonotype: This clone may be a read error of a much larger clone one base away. The CDR3 DNA follows: TGCAGTGCTAGAGTCCCCCTCAACTCTGGGGCCAACGTCCTGACTTTC. It yields the protein CSARVPLNSGANVLTF. This chain joins TRBV20-1 and TRBJ2-6; D gene ambiguous. V was clipped by 1 base and J by 0 bases, with 10 bases between them. This CDR3 comprises 16 residues. Germline V gives CDR1 DFQATT, CDR2 SNEGSKA (reference sequence).

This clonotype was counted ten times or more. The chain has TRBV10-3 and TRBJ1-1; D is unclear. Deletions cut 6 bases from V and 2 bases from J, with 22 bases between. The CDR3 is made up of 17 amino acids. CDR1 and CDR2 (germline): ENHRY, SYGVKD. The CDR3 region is CAIRPGPPMDANTEAFF. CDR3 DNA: TGTGCCATCAGACCTGGCCCGCCAATGGACGCCAACACTGAAGCTTTCTTT.

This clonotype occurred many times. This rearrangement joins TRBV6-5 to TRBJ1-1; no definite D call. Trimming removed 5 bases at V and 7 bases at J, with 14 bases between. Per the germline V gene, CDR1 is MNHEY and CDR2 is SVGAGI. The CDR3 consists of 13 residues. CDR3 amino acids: CASSVGRVGEAFF. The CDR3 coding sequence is TGTGCCAGCAGTGTTGGGAGGGTAGGTGAAGCTTTCTTT.

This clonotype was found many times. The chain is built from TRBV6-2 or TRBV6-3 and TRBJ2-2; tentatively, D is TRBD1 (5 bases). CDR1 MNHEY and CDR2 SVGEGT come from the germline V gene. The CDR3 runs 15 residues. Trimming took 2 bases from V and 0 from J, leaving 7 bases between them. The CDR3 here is CASSYPGSNTGELFF. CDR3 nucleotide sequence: TGTGCCAGCAGTTACCCAGGGTCGAACACCGGGGAGCTGTTTTTT.

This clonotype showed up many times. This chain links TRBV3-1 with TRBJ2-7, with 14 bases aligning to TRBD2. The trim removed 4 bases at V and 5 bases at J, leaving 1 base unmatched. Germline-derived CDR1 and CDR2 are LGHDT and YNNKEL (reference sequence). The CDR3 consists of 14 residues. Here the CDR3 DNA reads TGTGCCAGCAGCCCGGGACTAGCGGGAGACGAGCAGTACTTC. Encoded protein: CASSPGLAGDEQYF.

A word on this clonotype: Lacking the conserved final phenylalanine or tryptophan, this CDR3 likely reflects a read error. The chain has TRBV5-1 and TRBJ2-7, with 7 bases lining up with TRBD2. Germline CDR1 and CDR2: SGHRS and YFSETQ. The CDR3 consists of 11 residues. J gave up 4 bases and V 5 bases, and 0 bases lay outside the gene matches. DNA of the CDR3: TGCGCCAGCAGTAGCGGGTACGAGCAGTACTCC. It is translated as CASSSGYEQYS.

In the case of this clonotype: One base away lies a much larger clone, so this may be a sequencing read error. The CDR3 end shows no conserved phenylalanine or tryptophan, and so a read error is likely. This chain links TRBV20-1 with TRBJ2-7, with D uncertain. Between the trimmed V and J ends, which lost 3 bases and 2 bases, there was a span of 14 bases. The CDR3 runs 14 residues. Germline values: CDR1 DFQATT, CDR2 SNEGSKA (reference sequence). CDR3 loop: CSARELTWAYEQYS. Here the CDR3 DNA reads TGCAGTGCTAGGGAACTCACCTGGGCCTACGAGCAGTACTCC.

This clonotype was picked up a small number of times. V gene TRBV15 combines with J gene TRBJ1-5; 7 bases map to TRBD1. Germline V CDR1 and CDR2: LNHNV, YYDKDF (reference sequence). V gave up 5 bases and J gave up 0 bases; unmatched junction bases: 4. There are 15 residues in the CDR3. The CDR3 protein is CATSGTDRSNQPQHF. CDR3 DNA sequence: TGTGCCACCAGCGGGACAGACCGTAGCAATCAGCCCCAGCATTTT.

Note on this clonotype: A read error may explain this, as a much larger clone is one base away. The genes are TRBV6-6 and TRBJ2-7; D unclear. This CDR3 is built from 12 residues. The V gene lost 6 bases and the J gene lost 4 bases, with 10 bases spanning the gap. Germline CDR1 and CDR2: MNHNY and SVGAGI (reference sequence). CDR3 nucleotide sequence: TGTGCCAGCAGATTGGGCAGTTACGAGCAGTACTTC. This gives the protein CASRLGSYEQYF.

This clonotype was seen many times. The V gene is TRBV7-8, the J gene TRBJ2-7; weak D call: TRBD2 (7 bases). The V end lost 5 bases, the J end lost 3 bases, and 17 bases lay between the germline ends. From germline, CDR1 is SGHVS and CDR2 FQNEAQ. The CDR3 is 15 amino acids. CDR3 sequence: CASSRGGAAYYEQYF. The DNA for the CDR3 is TGTGCCAGCAGCCGTGGGGGGGCCGCGTACTACGAGCAGTACTTC. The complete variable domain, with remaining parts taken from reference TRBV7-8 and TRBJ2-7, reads GAGVSQSPRYKVAKRGQDVALRCDPISGHVSLFWYQQALGQGPEFLTYFQNEAQLDKSGLPSDRFFAERPEGSVSTLKIQRTQQEDSAVYLCASSRGGAAYYEQYFGPGTRLTVT.

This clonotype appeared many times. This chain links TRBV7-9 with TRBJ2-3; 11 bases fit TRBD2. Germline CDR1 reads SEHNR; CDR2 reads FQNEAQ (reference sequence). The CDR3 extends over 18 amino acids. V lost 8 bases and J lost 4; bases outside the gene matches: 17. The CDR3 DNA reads TGTGCCAGCTTAGTCTTAGCGGGAGGGAGTGATGGCGCAGATACGCAGTATTTT. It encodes CASLVLAGGSDGADTQYF.

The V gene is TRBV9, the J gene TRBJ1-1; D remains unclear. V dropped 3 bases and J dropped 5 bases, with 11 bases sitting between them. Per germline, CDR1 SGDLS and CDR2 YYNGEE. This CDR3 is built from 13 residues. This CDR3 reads CASSAVHPTEAFF. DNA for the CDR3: TGTGCCAGCAGCGCCGTCCATCCGACTGAAGCTTTCTTT. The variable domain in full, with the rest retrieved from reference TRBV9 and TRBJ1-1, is DSGVTQTPKHLITATGQRVTLRCSPRSGDLSVYWYQQSLDQGLQFLIQYYNGEERAKGNILERFSAQQFPDLHSELNLSSLELGDSALYFCASSAVHPTEAFFGQGTRLTVV.

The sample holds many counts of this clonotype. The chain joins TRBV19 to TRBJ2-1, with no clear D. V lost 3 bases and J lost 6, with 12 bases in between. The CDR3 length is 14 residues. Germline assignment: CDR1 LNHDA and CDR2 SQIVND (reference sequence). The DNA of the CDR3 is TGTGCCAGTAGTATGGCCTGGCCCCCCAATGAGCAGTTCTTC. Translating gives CASSMAWPPNEQFF.

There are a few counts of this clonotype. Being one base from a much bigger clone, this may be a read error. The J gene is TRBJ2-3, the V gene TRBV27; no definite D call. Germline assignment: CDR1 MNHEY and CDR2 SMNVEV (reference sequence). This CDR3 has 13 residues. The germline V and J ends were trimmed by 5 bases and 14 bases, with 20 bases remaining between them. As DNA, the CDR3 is TGTGCCAGCAGTCCTTCTCTCGACCCCGCGCGGTATTTT. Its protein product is CASSPSLDPARYF.

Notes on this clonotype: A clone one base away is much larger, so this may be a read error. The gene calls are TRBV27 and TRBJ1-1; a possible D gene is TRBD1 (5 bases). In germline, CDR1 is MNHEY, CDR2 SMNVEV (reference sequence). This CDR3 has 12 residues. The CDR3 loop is CASSGTKTDAFF. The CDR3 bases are TGTGCCAGCAGTGGGACGAAGACTGACGCTTTCTTT.

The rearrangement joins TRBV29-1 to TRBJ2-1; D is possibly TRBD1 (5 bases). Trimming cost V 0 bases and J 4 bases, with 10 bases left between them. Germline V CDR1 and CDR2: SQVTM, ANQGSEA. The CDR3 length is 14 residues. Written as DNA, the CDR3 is TGCAGCGTTGAAGATCCGGACAAGTACAATGAGCAGTTCTTC. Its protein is CSVEDPDKYNEQFF.

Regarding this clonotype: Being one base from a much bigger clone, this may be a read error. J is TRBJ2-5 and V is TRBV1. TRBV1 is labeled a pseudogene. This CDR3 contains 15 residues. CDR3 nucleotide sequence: TGCACCAGCAGCCAAGAATCCAGCAGGAATGAGACCCAGTACTTC. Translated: CTSSQESSRNETQYF.

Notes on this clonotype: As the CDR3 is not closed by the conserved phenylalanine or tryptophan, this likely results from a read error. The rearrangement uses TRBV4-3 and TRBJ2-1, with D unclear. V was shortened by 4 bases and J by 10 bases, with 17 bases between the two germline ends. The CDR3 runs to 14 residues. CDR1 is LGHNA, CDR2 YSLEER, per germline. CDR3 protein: CASSRTKIFPEQFL. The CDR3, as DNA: TGCGCCAGCAGCCGAACCAAGATTTTCCCCGAGCAGTTCCTC.

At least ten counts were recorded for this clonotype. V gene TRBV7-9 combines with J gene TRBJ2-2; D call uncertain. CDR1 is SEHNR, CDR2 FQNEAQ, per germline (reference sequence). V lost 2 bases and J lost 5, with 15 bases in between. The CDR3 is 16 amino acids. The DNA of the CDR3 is TGTGCCAGCAGCTTAAACAGCCCGATGGGGACCGGGGAGCTGTTTTTT. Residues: CASSLNSPMGTGELFF.

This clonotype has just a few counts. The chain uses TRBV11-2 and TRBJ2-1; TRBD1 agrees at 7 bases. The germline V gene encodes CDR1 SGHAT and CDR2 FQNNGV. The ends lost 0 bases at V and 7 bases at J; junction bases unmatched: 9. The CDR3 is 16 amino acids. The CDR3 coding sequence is TGTGCCAGCAGCTTAGAGACAGGGCTCCCTACGAATGAGCAGTTCTTC. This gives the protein CASSLETGLPTNEQFF.

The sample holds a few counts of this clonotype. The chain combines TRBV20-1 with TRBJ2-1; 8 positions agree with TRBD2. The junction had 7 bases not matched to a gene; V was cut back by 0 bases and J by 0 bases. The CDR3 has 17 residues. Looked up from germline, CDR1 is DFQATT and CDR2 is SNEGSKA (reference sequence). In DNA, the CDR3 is TGCAGTGCTAGAGATCAGGGGACTAGAAGCTCCTACAATGAGCAGTTCTTC. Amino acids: CSARDQGTRSSYNEQFF.

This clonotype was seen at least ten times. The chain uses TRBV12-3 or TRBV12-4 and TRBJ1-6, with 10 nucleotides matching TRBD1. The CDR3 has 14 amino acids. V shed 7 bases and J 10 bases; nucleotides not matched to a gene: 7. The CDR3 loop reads CASTLGDRGSPLHF. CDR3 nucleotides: TGTGCCAGCACCTTGGGGGACAGGGGATCACCCCTCCACTTT.

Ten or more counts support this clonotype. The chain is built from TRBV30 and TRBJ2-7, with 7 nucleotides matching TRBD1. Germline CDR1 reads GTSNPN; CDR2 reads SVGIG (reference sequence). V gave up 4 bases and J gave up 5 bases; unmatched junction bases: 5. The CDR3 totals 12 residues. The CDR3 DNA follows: TGTGCCTGGACTGACAGGGATCACGAGCAGTACTTC. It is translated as CAWTDRDHEQYF.

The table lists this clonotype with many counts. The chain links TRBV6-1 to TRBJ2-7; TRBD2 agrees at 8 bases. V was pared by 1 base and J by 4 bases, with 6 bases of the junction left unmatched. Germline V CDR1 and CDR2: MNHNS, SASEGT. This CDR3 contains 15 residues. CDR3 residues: CASSEGISGTYEQYF. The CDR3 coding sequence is TGTGCCAGCAGTGAAGGTATTAGCGGGACTTACGAGCAGTACTTC.

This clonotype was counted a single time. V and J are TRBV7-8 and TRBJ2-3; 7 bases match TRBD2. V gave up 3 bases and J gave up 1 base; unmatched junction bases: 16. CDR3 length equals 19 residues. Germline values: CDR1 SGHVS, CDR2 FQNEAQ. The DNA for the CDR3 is TGTGCCAGCAGCTTGCCTCTGATTGAGGGAGGGCTCGGCACAGATACGCAGTATTTT. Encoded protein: CASSLPLIEGGLGTDTQYF.

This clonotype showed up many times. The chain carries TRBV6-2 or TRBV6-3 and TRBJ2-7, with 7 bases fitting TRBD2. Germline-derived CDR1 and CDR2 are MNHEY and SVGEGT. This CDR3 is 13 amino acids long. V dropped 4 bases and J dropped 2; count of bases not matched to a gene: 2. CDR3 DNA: TGTGCCAGCAGTTCGGGACTAACCTACGAGCAGTACTTC. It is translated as CASSSGLTYEQYF.

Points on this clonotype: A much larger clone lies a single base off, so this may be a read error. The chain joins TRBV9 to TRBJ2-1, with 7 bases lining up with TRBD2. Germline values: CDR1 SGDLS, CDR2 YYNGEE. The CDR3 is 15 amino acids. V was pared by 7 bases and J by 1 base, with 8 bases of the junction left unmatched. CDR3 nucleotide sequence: TGTGCCAGCGGCTCGGCGGGAGTATCCTACAATGAGCAGTTCTTC. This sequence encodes CASGSAGVSYNEQFF.

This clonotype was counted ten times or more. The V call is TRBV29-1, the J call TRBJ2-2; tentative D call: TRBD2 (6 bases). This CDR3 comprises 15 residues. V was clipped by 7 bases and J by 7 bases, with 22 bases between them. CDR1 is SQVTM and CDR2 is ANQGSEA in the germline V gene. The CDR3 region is CSAQGTGTAIGELFF. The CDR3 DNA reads TGCAGCGCGCAAGGGACCGGGACTGCAATCGGGGAGCTGTTTTTT.

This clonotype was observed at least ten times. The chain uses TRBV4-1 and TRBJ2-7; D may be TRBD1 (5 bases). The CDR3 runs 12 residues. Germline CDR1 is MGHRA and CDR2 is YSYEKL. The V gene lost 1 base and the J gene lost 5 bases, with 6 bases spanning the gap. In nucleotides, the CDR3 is TGCGCCAGCAGCCAAGCAGGGAACGAGCAGTACTTC. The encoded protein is CASSQAGNEQYF.

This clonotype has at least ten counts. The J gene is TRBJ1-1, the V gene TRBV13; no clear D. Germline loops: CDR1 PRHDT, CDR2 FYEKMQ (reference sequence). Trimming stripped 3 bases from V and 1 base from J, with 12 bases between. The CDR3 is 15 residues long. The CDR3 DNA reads TGTGCCAGCAGCTTGTTGGTCAAGGGGAACACTGAAGCTTTCTTT. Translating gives CASSLLVKGNTEAFF.